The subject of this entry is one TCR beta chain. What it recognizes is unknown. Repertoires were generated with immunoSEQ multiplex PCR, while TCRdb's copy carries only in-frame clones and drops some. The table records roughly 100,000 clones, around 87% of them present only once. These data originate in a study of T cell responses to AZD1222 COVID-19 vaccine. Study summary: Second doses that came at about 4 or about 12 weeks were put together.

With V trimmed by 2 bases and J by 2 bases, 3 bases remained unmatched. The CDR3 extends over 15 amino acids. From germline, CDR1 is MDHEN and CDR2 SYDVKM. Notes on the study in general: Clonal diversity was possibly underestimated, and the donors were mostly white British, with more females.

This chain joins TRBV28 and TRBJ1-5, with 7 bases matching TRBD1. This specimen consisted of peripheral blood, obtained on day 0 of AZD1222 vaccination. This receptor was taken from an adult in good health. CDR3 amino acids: CASSLRTGRNQPQHF. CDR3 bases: TGTGCCAGCAGTTTACGGACAGGCCGCAATCAGCCCCAGCATTTT.